This T cell receptor (beta chain) was sequenced for a study of beta chain features in type 1 diabetes. About the study: Comparable age, gender and cell yields were observed in patients relative to healthy donors. Sorted cells from all samples, numbering 107,917,701, were examined.

The CDR3 covers 15 residues. The ends were cut back, 4 bases at V and 7 bases at J, with 19 bases in the middle. The V gene's germline CDR1 is SGHDN and CDR2 FVKESK. What was sequenced were expressed TCRB transcripts, since all of the isolated RNA had been reverse transcribed. Here immunoSEQ multiplex PCR was the method, and the copy in TCRdb shows in-frame clones only, minus some. The table records around 140,000 clones, roughly 9.7% of them present only once. Sorted CD4+ subsets: naive, central memory, regulatory, stem cell-like memory (CD45RO/CCR7/CD25/CD127/CD95/CD27 panel). This clone showed up just a few times. Its antigen is undetermined. Study conclusions and caveats: Individuals with type 1 diabetes displayed fewer insertions and more deletions at VDJ junctions.

The TCR sequence derives from a woman aged 40 to 50 in good health. Source material: central memory CD4+ T cells from blood. This chain uses TRBV14 with TRBJ1-2; the D gene is possibly TRBD1 (5 bases). CDR3 sequence (DNA): TGTGCCAGCAGCCGTTTTCAGGGTGGCGTAGGTGGCTACACCTTC. Amino acid sequence: CASSRFQGGVGGYTF.